What follows describes a single TCR beta chain. The antigen remains undetermined. The library labeled individual cDNA molecules by adding unique molecular identifiers to them. In the authors' methods: TCRs per sample had a median of roughly 96,000 and ranged from about 23,224 to 700,000. TCRdb called the RACE reads again in MiXCR, with one record for every CDR3 protein. It is TCRdb's table, rather than the study itself, that gives the V and J calls and clone size. The data hold fewer than 100,000 distinct CDR3 sequences, with around 9.4% observed a single time. CDR1 and CDR2 (germline): SQVTM, ANQGSEA. The CDR3 is 16 residues long. V was clipped by 1 base and J by 1 base, with 13 bases between them. The record originates from a study of human T cells and chemical hapten exposure. Across the whole study: From small differences in pooled library volume came most of the variation in per-sample TCR yields. Whole-study results and caveats: TCRs at high frequency, those above 1 in 1000, did not change with DPC sensitization.

Sample time point: healthy volunteer bleed at 6 weeks. Total RNA was isolated from unfractionated whole blood. The sample comprised whole blood. The chain combines TRBV29-1 with TRBJ2-2, with a possible D match to TRBD1 (5 bases). The TCR comes from a female donor in good health. Some clones in this sample may be carry-over from other donors' samples. This chain's CDR3 is CSVEGDSLRNTGELFF. The CDR3 DNA reads TGCAGCGTTGAAGGAGACAGCTTACGGAACACCGGGGAGCTGTTTTTT.